One and the same sample provided the 28 T cell receptor beta chains below, sequenced in a study of identical twins. TCRdb reprocessed the 5' RACE reads with MiXCR, giving one entry per CDR3 protein. In the table there are about 340,000 distinct CDR3 sequences, around an eighth of which are singletons. The data also belong to a second study, concerning yellow fever vaccine responses in identical twins.

Input material: CD8+ T cells sorted from blood. The source of these receptors is a woman aged 18-29 years in good health.

This clonotype was picked up a small number of times. The chain has TRBV7-9 and TRBJ2-1; D gene ambiguous. This CDR3 contains 15 residues. The ends were cut back, 1 base at V and 0 bases at J, with 7 bases in the middle. Germline lookup yields CDR1 SEHNR and CDR2 FQNEAQ (reference sequence). The CDR3 sequence is CASSLGSSSYNEQFF. DNA of the CDR3: TGTGCCAGCAGCTTAGGGTCCAGCTCCTACAATGAGCAGTTCTTC.

This chain links TRBV10-3 with TRBJ2-5; TRBD2 matches at 7 bases. V trimming: 5 bases; J trimming: 3 bases; junction bases outside the gene matches: 9. The CDR3 runs 15 residues. Germline CDR1 and CDR2: ENHRY and SYGVKD. This CDR3 reads CAISSLVGGKETQYF. The CDR3, as DNA: TGTGCCATCAGTTCACTAGTGGGAGGGAAAGAGACCCAGTACTTC.

This chain uses TRBV7-9 with TRBJ2-1, with 7 bases identical to TRBD2. CDR3 length: 16 amino acids. The junction had 6 bases not matched to a gene; V was cut back by 4 bases and J by 0 bases. Germline CDR1 and CDR2: SEHNR and FQNEAQ (reference sequence). The chain's CDR3 is CASSSGGLGSYNEQFF. CDR3 sequence (DNA): TGTGCCAGCAGCTCCGGGGGGTTGGGCTCCTACAATGAGCAGTTCTTC.

The rearrangement links TRBV28 to TRBJ1-6, with TRBD1 identical over 8 bases. CDR3 size: 15 residues. Unmatched junction bases numbered 5, after V lost 5 bases and J lost 5 bases. The germline CDR1 and CDR2 sequences are MDHEN and SYDVKM. CDR3 coding DNA: TGTGCCAGCAGTACTGCGACAGGGGATAATTCACCCCTCCACTTT. It is translated as CASSTATGDNSPLHF.

This clonotype turned up a few times. J is TRBJ2-7 and V is TRBV7-2, with 13 bases identical to TRBD2. The V gene end was trimmed by 4 bases and the J gene end by 8 bases; junction bases not matched to a gene: 8. The CDR3 length is 15 residues. Germline V CDR1 and CDR2: SGHTA, FQGNSA. CDR3 sequence: CASSYRTSGRRQQYF. The CDR3 region has the DNA TGTGCCAGCAGCTACAGGACTAGCGGGAGAAGACAGCAGTACTTC.

At least ten counts were recorded for this clonotype. J is TRBJ2-1 and V is TRBV7-9; possibly TRBD2 for D (6 bases). CDR1 SEHNR and CDR2 FQNEAQ come from the germline V gene (reference sequence). Trimming took off 5 bases at V and 3 bases at J, with 17 bases between the two ends. This CDR3 is 16 amino acids long. Written as DNA, the CDR3 is TGTGCCAGCAGCCGCGGGGCAGGACGGCGCTACAATGAGCAGTTCTTC. Translating it yields CASSRGAGRRYNEQFF.

The V and J genes are TRBV29-1 and TRBJ2-3; TRBD1 aligns across 8 bases. Losses at the gene ends were 1 base for V and 2 bases for J; bases not matched to a gene: 2. This CDR3 has 14 residues. Germline V lookup: CDR1 SQVTM, CDR2 ANQGSEA. The CDR3 nucleotides are TGCAGCGTTGAAGGGACAGGGCCCACAGATACGCAGTATTTT. Protein: CSVEGTGPTDTQYF.

This clonotype was seen at least ten times. This chain connects TRBV29-1 to TRBJ1-2; no reliable D call. Germline V lookup: CDR1 SQVTM, CDR2 ANQGSEA. The CDR3 spans 15 residues. Trimming removed 0 bases at V and 5 bases at J, with 16 bases between. CDR3 sequence: CSVEDQRFLGYGYTF. In DNA, the CDR3 is TGCAGCGTTGAAGATCAGAGGTTTTTAGGATATGGCTACACCTTC.

This clonotype occurred many times. The gene calls are TRBV12-3 or TRBV12-4 and TRBJ2-3; D remains unclear. V was cut by 1 base and J by 3 bases, with 5 bases left in between. The CDR3 is made up of 13 amino acids. The CDR3: CASSLGLTDTQYF. The CDR3 bases are TGTGCCAGCAGTTTAGGACTGACAGATACGCAGTATTTT.

J is TRBJ1-1 and V is TRBV9; D is unclear. V was cut by 4 bases and J by 1 base, with 11 bases left in between. CDR3 length equals 14 residues. Germline CDR1 and CDR2: SGDLS and YYNGEE. The CDR3 sequence: CASSSRAANTEAFF. The DNA for the CDR3 is TGTGCCAGCAGCTCCCGGGCAGCGAACACTGAAGCTTTCTTT.

The V call is TRBV11-2, the J call TRBJ2-2; 8 bases are a match to TRBD1. The CDR3 runs to 17 residues. Trimming cost V 2 bases and J 6 bases; bases outside gene matches: 11. Germline V gene lookup returns CDR1 SGHAT and CDR2 FQNNGV. The CDR3 region has the DNA TGTGCCAGCAGCTTACGATCCGGGACAGGAATGTCCGGGGAGCTGTTTTTT. It specifies CASSLRSGTGMSGELFF.

V gene TRBV19 combines with J gene TRBJ2-4, with a weak D call TRBD1 (5 bases). Looked up from germline, CDR1 is LNHDA and CDR2 is SQIVND (reference sequence). This CDR3 is 20 amino acids long. The V end was cut by 5 bases, the J end by 0 bases, with 26 bases between. The chain's CDR3 is CASSPRWGRLPHLAKNIQYF. CDR3 nucleotide sequence: TGTGCCAGTAGTCCCCGGTGGGGCCGGTTGCCGCACCTAGCCAAAAACATTCAGTACTTC.

CDR3 bases: TGTGCCAGCAGTTTTAGCGGTAGCGTGAACACCGGGGAGCTGTTTTTT. Encoded protein: CASSFSGSVNTGELFF. This chain joins TRBV12-3 or TRBV12-4 and TRBJ2-2; D perhaps matches TRBD2 (6 bases). The CDR3 extends over 16 amino acids. The V and J ends lost 3 bases and 1 base respectively, with 12 bases between them.

The gene calls are TRBV28 and TRBJ2-1; unclear D gene. Between the trimmed V and J ends, which lost 2 bases and 3 bases, there was a span of 8 bases. This CDR3 contains 14 residues. Germline V gene lookup returns CDR1 MDHEN and CDR2 SYDVKM. CDR3 region: CASSLLTDYNEQFF. DNA for the CDR3: TGTGCCAGCAGTTTACTGACCGACTACAATGAGCAGTTCTTC.

CDR3 nucleotide sequence: TGTGCCAGTAAACCGGTGGAGGTTCAGTACTTC. It is translated as CASKPVEVQYF. V usage is TRBV7-9 and J usage is TRBJ2-4; TRBD2 might be the D (5 bases). Germline V gene lookup returns CDR1 SEHNR and CDR2 FQNEAQ (reference sequence). CDR3 size: 11 residues. Trimming took off 9 bases at V and 11 bases at J, with 14 bases between the two ends. The full variable domain, completed using reference TRBV7-9 and TRBJ2-4, is DTGVSQNPRHKITKRGQNVTFRCDPISEHNRLYWYRQTLGQGPEFLTYFQNEAQLEKSRLLSDRFSAERPKGSFSTLEIQRTEQGDSAMYLCASKPVEVQYFGAGTRLSVL.

The chain carries TRBV24-1 and TRBJ2-5, with D possibly being TRBD2 (5 bases). This CDR3 has 16 amino acids. Germline V gene data show CDR1 as KGHDR and CDR2 as SFDVKD. Trimming removed 2 bases at V and 0 bases at J, with 12 bases between. In DNA form, the CDR3 reads TGTGCCACCAGTGATTCATCGAGAGGGTACCAAGAGACCCAGTACTTC. This codes for CATSDSSRGYQETQYF.

This clonotype was observed a few times. The rearrangement links TRBV20-1 to TRBJ2-7; D not certain. Germline-derived CDR1 and CDR2 are DFQATT and SNEGSKA (reference sequence). The germline V and J ends were trimmed by 2 bases and 3 bases, with 11 bases remaining between them. The CDR3 covers 13 residues. CDR3 bases: TGCAGTGCTAGAATAACCACACGCTACGAGCAGTACTTC. Translating it yields CSARITTRYEQYF.

The chain couples TRBV21-1 to TRBJ2-3; TRBD1 is the table's D call, not checked against the DNA. TRBV21-1 constitutes a pseudogene. This CDR3 is 15 amino acids long. The CDR3 protein is CASSKEGEITDTQYF. The CDR3 bases are TGTGCCAGCAGCAAAGAGGGGGAAATCACAGATACGCAGTATTTT.

The chain's CDR3 is CASSPESSQGEYNEQFF. The CDR3 nucleotides are TGTGCCAGCTCACCAGAAAGTTCACAGGGGGAATACAATGAGCAGTTCTTC. The rearrangement uses TRBV18 and TRBJ2-1, with 8 bases fitting TRBD1. CDR1 KGHSH and CDR2 LQKENI come from the germline V gene. The length of the CDR3 is 17 residues. Trimming took 2 bases from V and 4 from J; bases not matched to a gene: 10. Full variable domain (outside the CDR3, taken from reference TRBV18 and TRBJ2-1): NAGVMQNPRHLVRRRGQEARLRCSPMKGHSHVYWYRQLPEEGLKFMVYLQKENIIDESGMPKERFSAEFPKEGPSILRIQQVVRGDSAAYFCASSPESSQGEYNEQFFGPGTRLTVL.

This clonotype has just a few counts. The chain employs TRBV2 and TRBJ1-5; 8 bases agree with TRBD1. The germline CDR1 and CDR2 sequences are SNHLY and FYNNEI. J gave up 5 bases and V 5 bases, and 5 bases lay outside the gene matches. The CDR3 runs to 14 residues. DNA for the CDR3: TGTGCCAGCAGTAAGACAGGGGTACATCAGCCCCAGCATTTT. It is translated as CASSKTGVHQPQHF.

The table lists this clonotype with a few counts. J is TRBJ1-2 and V is TRBV5-6; 7 bases are a match to TRBD1. Germline V gene lookup returns CDR1 SGHDT and CDR2 YYEEEE. The CDR3 runs 15 residues. Losses at the gene ends were 2 bases for V and 8 bases for J; bases not matched to a gene: 12. CDR3 sequence reads: CASSFRDSPLSGYTF. CDR3 sequence (DNA): TGTGCCAGCAGCTTCCGGGACAGCCCCTTGAGCGGCTACACCTTC.

The chain carries TRBV12-3 or TRBV12-4 and TRBJ2-3; 10 bases agree with TRBD2. The CDR3 is 15 residues long. With 4 bases clipped from V and 2 bases from J, the junction kept 3 bases outside the gene matches. CDR3 sequence: CASSSSGSNTDTQYF. In nucleotides, the CDR3 is TGTGCCAGCAGTTCTAGCGGGAGTAACACAGATACGCAGTATTTT.

This chain connects TRBV20-1 to TRBJ2-1; 11 bases are shared with TRBD2. With 4 bases clipped from V and 4 bases from J, the junction kept 6 bases outside the gene matches. CDR1 is DFQATT and CDR2 is SNEGSKA in the germline V gene (reference sequence). The CDR3 is 15 residues long. CDR3 bases: TGCAGTGCTACGGGGGGACTAGCGGAGTACAATGAGCAGTTCTTC. Translated: CSATGGLAEYNEQFF.

This clonotype was seen more than once but under ten times. V usage is TRBV9 and J usage is TRBJ2-5; no clear D. V lost 0 bases and J 1 base, leaving 7 bases between the germline ends. The CDR3 spans 14 residues. Germline V lookup: CDR1 SGDLS, CDR2 YYNGEE. The CDR3, as DNA: TGTGCCAGCAGCGTAGATGGTACCCAAGAGACCCAGTACTTC. Protein: CASSVDGTQETQYF.

J is TRBJ2-2 and V is TRBV11-1, with TRBD1 matching 9 bases. The CDR3 length is 16 residues. Germline values: CDR1 SGHAT, CDR2 FQDESV (reference sequence). V gave up 3 bases and J gave up 5 bases; unmatched junction bases: 7. The CDR3 bases are TGTGCCAGCAGCTTCCGGGACAGGGTAGGAACCGGGGAGCTGTTTTTT. Translation: CASSFRDRVGTGELFF.

This clonotype was seen many times. The chain links TRBV12-3 or TRBV12-4 to TRBJ2-1; 9 bases line up with TRBD2. CDR3 size: 14 residues. Losses at the gene ends were 7 bases for V and 7 bases for J; bases not matched to a gene: 8. CDR3 amino acids: CASTESGRRNEQFF. The CDR3 DNA reads as TGTGCCAGCACCGAAAGCGGGAGGAGGAATGAGCAGTTCTTC.

The chain employs TRBV14 and TRBJ2-3; 7 bases map to TRBD2. The V segment lost 6 bases and the J segment 6 bases; nucleotides outside the gene matches: 12. The CDR3 contains 15 residues. In germline, CDR1 is SGHDN, CDR2 FVKESK. The CDR3 DNA sequence: TGTGCCAGCAGAGACAGAAGCGGGGCGTTGGATACGCAGTATTTT. Residues: CASRDRSGALDTQYF.

This rearrangement joins TRBV7-9 to TRBJ2-3, with D possibly being TRBD1 (6 bases). The V and J ends lost 3 bases and 3 bases respectively, with 13 bases between them. CDR3 size: 15 residues. The germline V gene encodes CDR1 SEHNR and CDR2 FQNEAQ (reference sequence). CDR3 residues: CASSFSGGKTDTQYF. The CDR3 coding sequence is TGTGCCAGCAGCTTCTCTGGGGGCAAAACAGATACGCAGTATTTT.